This T cell receptor (beta chain) was captured by sequencing in a study of blood T cell repertoires in COVID-19. Produced via immunoSEQ multiplex PCR; TCRdb's table is partial and in-frame only. The repertoire has 250,000 to 350,000 clones, roughly 82% of them found once; the top ten carry approximately 1.5%. On this clone: The same CDR3 also results from other DNA sequences found in this sample.

From germline, CDR1 is SGHTA and CDR2 FQGNSA. Trimming cost V 1 base and J 0 bases; bases outside gene matches: 1. CDR3 length: 15 amino acids. Material: peripheral blood. The chain carries TRBV7-2 and TRBJ2-7; 9 bases are shared with TRBD2. The receptor comes from a woman aged 45-59 years with acute or convalescent COVID-19. The CDR3 region has the DNA TGTGCCAGCAGCTTAGAAGCGGGAGGCTCCTACGAGCAGTACTTC. Its protein product is CASSLEAGGSYEQYF.